This TCR beta chain derives from a study of T-cell reconstitution after alpha-beta-depleted transplantation in children. This clonotype has at least ten counts. The CDR3 spans 14 residues. V was shortened by 4 bases and J by 4 bases, with 15 bases between the two germline ends. CDR1 is SGHKS, CDR2 YYEKEE, per germline (reference sequence). During its preparation, the TCRbeta library received unique molecular identifiers. Each CDR3 protein is one row after TCRdb ran MiXCR on the PCR reads. The table shows nearly 550,000 distinct CDR3 sequences, with 15% to 20% occurring only once. The TCR was taken from a human donor who donated a stem cell graft to a child with acute lymphoblastic leukemia. The specimen comprised PBMCs from the stem cell graft donor, sampled from the stem cell graft. The chain is built from TRBV5-5 and TRBJ2-7, with D tentatively TRBD1 or TRBD2 (5 bases each). The chain's CDR3 is CASSLSRDLYEQYF. CDR3 bases: TGTGCCAGCAGCCTATCGAGGGACCTTTACGAGCAGTACTTC.